Listed below are T cell receptor beta chains from one sample, sequenced in a study of cytomegalovirus exposure and HLA in healthy donors. The protocol was immunoSEQ multiplex PCR, while the TCRdb copy is restricted to in-frame clones and leaves out a portion. The profile shows 90,000 to 110,000 clones, roughly three quarters of them singletons. The sequencing sample was made of PBMCs. The receptors stem from a woman between 45 and 65 years old in good health and CMV-seropositive. CDR3s include the opening cysteine and the closing phenylalanine or tryptophan. The order of the fields is V gene, J gene, CDR3 protein.

TRBV9	TRBJ2-7	CASSAPSGRDNEQYF
TRBV29-1	TRBJ2-3	CSDRLAGGDTQYF
TRBV19	TRBJ2-1	CASRKRGQGLVEQFF
TRBV5-1	TRBJ2-7	CASSLVAQGTYEQYF
TRBV5-1	TRBJ2-5	CASSRLADRGETQYF
TRBV9	TRBJ2-3	CASSAPGGRMNTQYF
TRBV7-9	TRBJ2-7	CASSLAPGSYEQYF
TRBV7-3	TRBJ2-3	CASSRQGAGTDTQYF
TRBV5-1	TRBJ1-1	CASSGGTVPTEAFF
TRBV7-9	TRBJ2-1	CASSSPWAGSSYNEQFF
TRBV6-5	TRBJ2-4	CASSSGGLDSQYF
TRBV18	TRBJ2-7	CASSPGTGDYEQYF
TRBV21-1	TRBJ2-3	CASSKAAWRGGDTQYF
TRBV7-2	TRBJ1-2	CASSFSREDGYTF
TRBV5-1	TRBJ2-1	CASSPRLAGGYNEQFF